A selection of T cell receptor beta chains follows, all from one sample in a study of beta chain features in type 1 diabetes. Some clones are missing from TCRdb's copy, which holds only in-frame ones; the method was immunoSEQ multiplex PCR. The sample carries some 700,000 clones, around an eighth recorded once. Sequencing input: naive CD4+ T cells from blood. Source of these receptors: a man between 18 and 35 years old with type 1 diabetes. Each CDR3 is given with its conserved first and last residue. The order of the fields is V gene, D gene, clone size, J gene, CDR3 protein, CDR3 DNA. D genes are given only for firm matches. Clone size is shown for a subset of rows, as once, few, many or a class of expanded clone.

V: TRBV7-6
D: NA
size: NA
J: TRBJ2-3
CDR3: CASSLTRSDTQYF
DNA: TGTGCCAGCAGCTTAACGCGTTCGGATACGCAGTATTTT

V: TRBV27
D: NA
size: NA
J: TRBJ1-4
CDR3: CASSSQLDDEKLFF
DNA: TGTGCCAGCAGTTCACAGTTGGATGATGAAAAACTGTTTTTT

V: TRBV29-1
D: NA
size: NA
J: TRBJ2-3
CDR3: CSASVQWSPTDTQYF
DNA: TGCAGCGCGTCCGTACAGTGGAGCCCCACAGATACGCAGTATTTT

V: TRBV27
D: TRBD2
size: NA
J: TRBJ2-7
CDR3: CASSPAGGGYEQYF
DNA: TGTGCCAGCAGTCCCGCGGGAGGGGGCTACGAGCAGTACTTC

V: TRBV28
D: NA
size: NA
J: TRBJ2-7
CDR3: CASSPPGLIYEQYF
DNA: TGTGCCAGCAGTCCACCGGGACTTATCTACGAGCAGTACTTC

V: TRBV27
D: NA
size: NA
J: TRBJ1-4
CDR3: CASSLRKGEKLFF
DNA: TGTGCCAGCAGTTTACGGAAGGGGGAAAAACTGTTTTTT

V: TRBV18
D: TRBD1
size: NA
J: TRBJ1-2
CDR3: CASSPDRDYGYTF
DNA: TGTGCCAGCTCACCTGACAGGGACTATGGCTACACCTTC

V: TRBV6-1
D: NA
size: NA
J: TRBJ2-1
CDR3: CASNNRLSSYNEQFF
DNA: TGTGCCAGCAACAACCGGCTATCCTCCTACAATGAGCAGTTCTTC

V: TRBV7-3
D: TRBD1
size: NA
J: TRBJ1-1
CDR3: CASSPGQSNTEAFF
DNA: TGTGCCAGCAGCCCGGGACAGTCGAACACTGAAGCTTTCTTT

V: TRBV7-9
D: TRBD2
size: few
J: TRBJ2-1
CDR3: CASSFAGGFNEQFF
DNA: TGTGCCAGCAGCTTTGCGGGGGGGTTTAATGAGCAGTTCTTC

V: TRBV5-1
D: NA
size: few
J: TRBJ2-3
CDR3: CASSLRTAYTDTQYF
DNA: TGCGCCAGCAGCTTAAGGACAGCCTACACAGATACGCAGTATTTT

V: TRBV25-1
D: NA
size: NA
J: TRBJ1-6
CDR3: CASSHSYDSPLHF
DNA: TGTGCCAGCAGCCATTCCTATGATTCACCCCTCCACTTT

V: TRBV7-2
D: NA
size: NA
J: TRBJ1-1
CDR3: CASSLESGTVNTEAFF
DNA: TGTGCCAGCAGCTTGGAGTCCGGGACGGTGAACACTGAAGCTTTCTTT

V: TRBV6-1
D: TRBD1
size: few
J: TRBJ2-1
CDR3: CASSEDDGQGYNEQFF
DNA: TGTGCCAGCAGTGAAGACGACGGACAGGGGTACAATGAGCAGTTCTTC

V: TRBV4-1
D: NA
size: NA
J: TRBJ1-1
CDR3: CASSQDTRGQNTEAFF
DNA: TGCGCCAGCAGCCAAGATACAAGGGGACAGAACACTGAAGCTTTCTTT

V: TRBV19
D: TRBD2
size: few
J: TRBJ2-5
CDR3: CASSIPTPGLAGAYRQETQYF
DNA: TGTGCCAGTAGTATACCAACCCCAGGACTAGCGGGGGCGTACCGACAAGAGACCCAGTACTTC

V: TRBV28
D: TRBD1
size: few
J: TRBJ2-2
CDR3: CASGGASRQGNGELFF
DNA: TGTGCCAGCGGAGGAGCCAGCCGACAGGGAAACGGGGAGCTGTTTTTT

V: TRBV19
D: NA
size: NA
J: TRBJ1-2
CDR3: CASSMRASSFDYGYTF
DNA: TGTGCCAGTAGTATGAGGGCCAGTTCATTCGACTATGGCTACACCTTC

V: TRBV2
D: NA
size: NA
J: TRBJ1-4
CDR3: CASSAGTLVLFF
DNA: TGTGCCAGCAGTGCCGGGACTCTAGTACTGTTTTTT

V: TRBV30
D: NA
size: few
J: TRBJ2-5
CDR3: CAWSGAVQETQYF
DNA: TGTGCCTGGAGTGGAGCCGTCCAAGAGACCCAGTACTTC

V: TRBV7-2
D: NA
size: NA
J: TRBJ1-3
CDR3: CASSLAVFTDTIYF
DNA: TGTGCCAGCAGCTTAGCCGTCTTCACTGACACCATATATTTT